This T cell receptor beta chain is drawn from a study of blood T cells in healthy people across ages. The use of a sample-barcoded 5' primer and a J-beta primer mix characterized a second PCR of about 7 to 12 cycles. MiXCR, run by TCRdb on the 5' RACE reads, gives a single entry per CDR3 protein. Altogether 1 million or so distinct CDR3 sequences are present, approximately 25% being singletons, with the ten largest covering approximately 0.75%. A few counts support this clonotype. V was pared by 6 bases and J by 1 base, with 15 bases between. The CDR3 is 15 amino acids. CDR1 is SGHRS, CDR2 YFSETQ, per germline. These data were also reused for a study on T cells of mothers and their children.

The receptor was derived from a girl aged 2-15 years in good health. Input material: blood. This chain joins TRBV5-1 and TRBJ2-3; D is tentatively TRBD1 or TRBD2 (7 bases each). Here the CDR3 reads CASKRDRWGTDTQYF. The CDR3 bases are TGCGCCAGCAAGCGGGACAGATGGGGCACAGATACGCAGTATTTT.